Reported below is one T cell receptor beta chain. The antigen remains unidentified. Measured with immunoSEQ multiplex PCR; TCRdb has only the in-frame clones, and not every one. This sample carries approximately 75,000 clones, 93% of them seen once, and the ten largest clones take less than 5.5%. There are 17 residues in the CDR3. The V and J ends lost 2 bases and 5 bases respectively, with 20 bases between them. CDR1 and CDR2 (germline): SGHDT, YYEEEE. The data derive from a study of siplizumab effects on memory and regulatory T cells. Study findings and constraints: The naive T cell population seemed more diverse than memory cells and seemed a major contributor to the alloresponse. Suppression by proliferating Tregs derived from siplizumab cultures was not verified. Most proliferating CD4+ or CD8+ clones, roughly 75-97%, had no naive or memory assignment. Most alloreactive clones went unmapped to unstimulated subsets; only a minor fraction mapped.

The gene calls are TRBV5-6 and TRBJ2-4; TRBD2 might be the D (5 bases). This TCR derives from a human donor in good health. The sequencing input was CD8+ T cells sorted from blood. CDR3 nucleotides: TGTGCCAGCAGCTTAGAGGCCGAGGGCCCCGGACAAAACATTCAGTACTTC. Encoded protein: CASSLEAEGPGQNIQYF.